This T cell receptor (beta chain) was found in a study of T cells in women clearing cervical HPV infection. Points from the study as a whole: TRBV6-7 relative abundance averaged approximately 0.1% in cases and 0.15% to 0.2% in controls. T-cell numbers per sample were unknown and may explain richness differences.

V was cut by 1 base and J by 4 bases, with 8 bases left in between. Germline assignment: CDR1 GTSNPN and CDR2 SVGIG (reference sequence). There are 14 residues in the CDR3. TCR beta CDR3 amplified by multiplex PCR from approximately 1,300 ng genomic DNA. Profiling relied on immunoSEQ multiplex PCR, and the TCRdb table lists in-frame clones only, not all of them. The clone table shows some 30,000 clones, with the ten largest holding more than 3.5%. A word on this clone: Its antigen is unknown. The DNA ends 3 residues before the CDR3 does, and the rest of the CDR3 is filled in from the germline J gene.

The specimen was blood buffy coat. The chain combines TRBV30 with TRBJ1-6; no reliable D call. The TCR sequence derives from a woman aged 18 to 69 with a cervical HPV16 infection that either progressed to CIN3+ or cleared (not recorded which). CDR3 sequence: CAWSGVTYNSPLHF. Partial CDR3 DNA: TGTGCCTGGAGTGGAGTGACTTATAATTCACCC.